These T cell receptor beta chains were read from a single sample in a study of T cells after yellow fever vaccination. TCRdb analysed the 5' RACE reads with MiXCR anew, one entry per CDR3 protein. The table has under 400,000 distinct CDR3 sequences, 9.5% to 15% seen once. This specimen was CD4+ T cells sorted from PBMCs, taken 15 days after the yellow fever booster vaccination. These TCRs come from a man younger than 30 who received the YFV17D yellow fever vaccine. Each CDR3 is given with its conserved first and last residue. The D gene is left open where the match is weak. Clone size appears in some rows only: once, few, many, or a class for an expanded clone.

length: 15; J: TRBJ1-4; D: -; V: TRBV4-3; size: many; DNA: TGCGCCAGCAGCCAAGATCCGATGATTAATGAAAAACTGTTTTTT; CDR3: CASSQDPMINEKLFF
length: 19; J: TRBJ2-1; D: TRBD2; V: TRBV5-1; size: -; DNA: TGCGCCAGCAGCTCCAGACTAGCGGGGGGCCCACAGAGGTACAATGAGCAGTTCTTC; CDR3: CASSSRLAGGPQRYNEQFF
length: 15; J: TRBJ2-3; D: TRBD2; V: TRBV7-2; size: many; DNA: TGTGCCAGCAGCTTAGTTGCGGGGGGGGCAGATACGCAGTATTTT; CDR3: CASSLVAGGADTQYF
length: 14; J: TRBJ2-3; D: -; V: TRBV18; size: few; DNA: TGTGCCAGCTCACCGGACGGCCGCACAGATACGCAGTATTTT; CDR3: CASSPDGRTDTQYF
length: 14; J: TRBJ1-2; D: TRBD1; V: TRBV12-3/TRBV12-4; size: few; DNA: TGTGCCAGCAGCCGAGGGGGCAATATGTATGGCTACACCTTC; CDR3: CASSRGGNMYGYTF
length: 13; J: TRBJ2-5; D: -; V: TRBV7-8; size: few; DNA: TGTGCCAGCAGCTCGCCCGGGGGCCAGACCCAGTACTTC; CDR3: CASSSPGGQTQYF
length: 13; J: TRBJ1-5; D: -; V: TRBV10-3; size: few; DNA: TGTGCCATCAGTTCAGGGCTCAATCAGCCCCAGCATTTT; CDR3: CAISSGLNQPQHF
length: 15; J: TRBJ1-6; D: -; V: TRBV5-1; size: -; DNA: TGCGCCAGCAGCTTGAAGCCCGGCCCGGAAGGTACCCTCCACTTT; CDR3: CASSLKPGPEGTLHF
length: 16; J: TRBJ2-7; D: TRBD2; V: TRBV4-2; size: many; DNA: TGTGCCAGCAGCCAAGATTTAACTAGCGGAGCTTACGAGCAGTACTTC; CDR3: CASSQDLTSGAYEQYF
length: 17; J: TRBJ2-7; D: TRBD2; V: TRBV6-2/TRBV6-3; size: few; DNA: TGTGCCAGCAGTTACTACAGACTAGCGGTGCACTCCTACGAGCAGTACTTC; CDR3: CASSYYRLAVHSYEQYF
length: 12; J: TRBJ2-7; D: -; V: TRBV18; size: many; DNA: TGTGCCAGCTCACTAACCAACTACGAGCAGTACTTC; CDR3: CASSLTNYEQYF
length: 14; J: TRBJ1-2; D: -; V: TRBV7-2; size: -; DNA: TGTGCCAGCAGTATATTGGGGAGCAACTATGGCTACACCTTC; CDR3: CASSILGSNYGYTF